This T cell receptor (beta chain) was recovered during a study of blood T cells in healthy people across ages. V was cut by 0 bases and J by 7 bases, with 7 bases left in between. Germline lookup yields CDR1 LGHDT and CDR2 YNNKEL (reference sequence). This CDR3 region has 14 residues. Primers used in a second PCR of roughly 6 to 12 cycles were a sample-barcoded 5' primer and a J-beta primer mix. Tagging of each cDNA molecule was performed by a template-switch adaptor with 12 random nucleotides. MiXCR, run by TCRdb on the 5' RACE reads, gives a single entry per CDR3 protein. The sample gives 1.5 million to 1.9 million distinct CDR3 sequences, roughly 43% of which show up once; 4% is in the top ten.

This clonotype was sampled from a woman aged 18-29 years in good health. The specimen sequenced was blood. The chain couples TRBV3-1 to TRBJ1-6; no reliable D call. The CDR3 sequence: CASSQDVRNSPLHF. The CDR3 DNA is TGTGCCAGCAGCCAAGATGTCCGGAATTCACCCCTCCACTTT.